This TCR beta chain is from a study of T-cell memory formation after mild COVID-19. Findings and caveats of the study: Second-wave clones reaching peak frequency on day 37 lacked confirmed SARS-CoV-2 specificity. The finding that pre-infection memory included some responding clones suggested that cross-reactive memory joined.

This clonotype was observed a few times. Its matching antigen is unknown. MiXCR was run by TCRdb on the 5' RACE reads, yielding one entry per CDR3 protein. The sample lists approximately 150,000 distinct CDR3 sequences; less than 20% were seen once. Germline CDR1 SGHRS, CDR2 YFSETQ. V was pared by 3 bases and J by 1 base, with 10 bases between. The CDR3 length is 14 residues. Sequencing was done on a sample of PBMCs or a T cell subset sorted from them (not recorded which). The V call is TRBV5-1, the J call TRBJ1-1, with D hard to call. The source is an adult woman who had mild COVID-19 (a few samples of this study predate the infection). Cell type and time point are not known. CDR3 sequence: CASSSQGKNTEAFF. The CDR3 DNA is TGCGCCAGCAGCTCCCAAGGGAAGAACACTGAAGCTTTCTTT.